Listed below are T cell receptor beta chains from one sample, sequenced in a study of shared clonotypes between healthy human individuals. Clones were sequenced by immunoSEQ multiplex PCR, and TCRdb holds only the in-frame ones, with some missing. The sample shows roughly 1 million clones, about three quarters of them seen only once. The sequencing input was memory CD4+ T cells sorted from blood. The receptors come from a man between 18 and 29 years old in good health. The CDR3 runs from the conserved cysteine through the conserved F or W. The order of the fields is D gene, V gene, J gene, CDR3 DNA, CDR3 protein. The D gene is left open where the match is weak.

TRBD1	TRBV30	TRBJ1-3	TGTGCCTGGAGCCGGCCAGGGGGCTCTGGAAACACCATATATTTT	CAWSRPGGSGNTIYF
.	TRBV6-1	TRBJ1-2	TGTGCCAGCAGTGAATGGCCAGGAACTAACTATGGCTACACCTTC	CASSEWPGTNYGYTF
.	TRBV6-1	TRBJ2-3	TGTGCCAGCAGTGAAGATATAGGAGGGAGCACAGATACGCAGTATTTT	CASSEDIGGSTDTQYF
TRBD1	TRBV5-4	TRBJ2-1	TGTGCCAGCAGCTCAGGGGGCTCCAATGAGCAGTTCTTC	CASSSGGSNEQFF
TRBD1	TRBV19	TRBJ2-7	TGTGCCAGTAGGGGACAGTACGAGCAGTACTTC	CASRGQYEQYF
.	TRBV7-2	TRBJ1-2	TGTGCCAGCAGCTTAGTAACCGGGACCTATGGCTACACCTTC	CASSLVTGTYGYTF
.	TRBV30	TRBJ2-1	TGTGCCTGGAAGCCAGGAGGTACCTACAATGAGCAGTTCTTC	CAWKPGGTYNEQFF
.	TRBV6-5	TRBJ1-2	TGTGCCAGCAGTTACCATGGGAACTATGGCTACACCTTC	CASSYHGNYGYTF
.	TRBV6-6	TRBJ2-7	TGTGCCAGCAGTTACTCGGACACCGGCGGTGAGCAGTACTTC	CASSYSDTGGEQYF
.	TRBV7-2	TRBJ2-5	TGTGCCAGCAGCTTAGGGCCGGGATTAGAGACCCAGTACTTC	CASSLGPGLETQYF
.	TRBV2	TRBJ1-4	TGTGCCGGAAAGACAGGTGGAAATGAAAAACTGTTTTTT	CAGKTGGNEKLFF